These 21 T cell receptor beta chains share one sample of origin, sequenced in a study of blood T cells in healthy people across ages. Together with a sample-barcoded 5' primer, a J-beta primer mix was included in a second PCR lasting about 6 to 11 cycles. TCRdb reanalysed the 5' RACE reads using MiXCR and keeps one entry per CDR3 protein. The table records some 1,000,000 distinct CDR3 sequences, around 27% of them present only once. These same records also appear under a second study, on T cells of mothers and their children.

Sequenced material: blood. The receptors stem from a girl aged 2-10 years in good health.

The rearrangement links TRBV4-3 to TRBJ1-1; D possibly corresponds to TRBD1 (6 bases). V gave up 0 bases and J gave up 2 bases, with 10 bases separating them. Germline V CDR1 and CDR2: LGHNA, YSLEER. The CDR3 totals 15 residues. The CDR3 nucleotides are TGCGCCAGCAGCCAAGATCGGACAGTTAACACTGAAGCTTTCTTT. Translating it yields CASSQDRTVNTEAFF.

The chain has TRBV9 and TRBJ2-3, with D perhaps matching TRBD1 or TRBD2 (6 bases each). The germline V gene encodes CDR1 SGDLS and CDR2 YYNGEE. The CDR3 spans 15 residues. V was cut by 2 bases and J by 1 base, with 11 bases left in between. This CDR3 is CASSVGGTRTDTQYF. CDR3 DNA: TGTGCCAGCAGCGTCGGGGGCACCCGCACAGATACGCAGTATTTT.

The chain recombines TRBV7-2 with TRBJ2-6; D gene ambiguous. Germline lookup yields CDR1 SGHTA and CDR2 FQGNSA. Trimming left V 1 base short and J 0 bases short, with 10 bases between. The CDR3 length is 17 residues. The CDR3 here is CASSLVGQASGANVLTF. In nucleotides, the CDR3 is TGTGCCAGCAGCTTAGTCGGCCAGGCCTCTGGGGCCAACGTCCTGACTTTC.

This chain uses TRBV12-3 or TRBV12-4 with TRBJ2-5, with TRBD1 matching 9 bases. The assigned J gene may be wrong: the sequence end matches TRBJ2-1 better. The CDR3 loop spans 14 amino acids. CDR3 sequence (DNA): TGTGCCAGCAGTTTCGGGACAGGGAAAAGCGAGCAGTTCTTC. This encodes CASSFGTGKSEQFF.

The gene calls are TRBV20-1 and TRBJ2-3, with 12 bases matching TRBD1. Unmatched junction bases numbered 8, after V lost 6 bases and J lost 4 bases. CDR3 length: 15 amino acids. Germline V gene sequence: CDR1 DFQATT, CDR2 SNEGSKA (reference sequence). The CDR3 here is CSAAPGQGAADTQYF. For the CDR3, the DNA is TGCAGTGCAGCACCGGGACAGGGGGCTGCAGATACGCAGTATTTT.

This clonotype was observed a few times. The chain recombines TRBV25-1 with TRBJ1-2; D unclear. V lost 1 base and J lost 4, with 7 bases in between. Germline V lookup: CDR1 MGHDK, CDR2 SYGVNS. The CDR3 sequence is 13 residues long. The CDR3 here is CASSESPLYGYTF. The CDR3 DNA follows: TGTGCCAGCAGTGAATCCCCCCTCTATGGCTACACCTTC.

The V call is TRBV18, the J call TRBJ1-1; D is undetermined. The CDR3 consists of 14 residues. V lost 2 bases to trimming and J lost 6 bases, with 13 bases between them. In germline, CDR1 is KGHSH, CDR2 LQKENI. CDR3 coding DNA: TGTGCCAGCTCACCAGAGGGTATTAGGCCTGAAGCTTTCTTT. This translates into CASSPEGIRPEAFF.

This clonotype was counted a few times. The chain recombines TRBV27 with TRBJ1-2; possibly TRBD1 for D (5 bases). CDR1 MNHEY and CDR2 SMNVEV come from the germline V gene (reference sequence). The V gene lost 0 bases and the J gene lost 7 bases, with 18 bases spanning the gap. The CDR3 length is 16 residues. For the CDR3, the DNA is TGTGCCAGCAGTTTATCGTTCCCCAAAGGGACGGGTGGCTACACCTTC. Residues: CASSLSFPKGTGGYTF.

The chain recombines TRBV9 with TRBJ2-1, with D tentatively TRBD1 or TRBD2 (6 bases each). V lost 7 bases to trimming and J lost 9 bases, with 11 bases between them. The CDR3 totals 11 residues. Germline assignment: CDR1 SGDLS and CDR2 YYNGEE. CDR3 loop: CASGGRVEQFF. Here the CDR3 DNA reads TGTGCCAGCGGGGGGCGCGTTGAGCAGTTCTTC.

The chain combines TRBV9 with TRBJ2-5, with 12 bases that match TRBD2. The end of the DNA aligns better with TRBJ2-1, so the J call may be wrong. CDR3 length equals 16 residues. Germline V gives CDR1 SGDLS, CDR2 YYNGEE. The CDR3 loop reads CASSPVASGGAGEQFF. CDR3 DNA: TGTGCCAGCAGCCCCGTAGCTAGCGGGGGGGCTGGTGAGCAGTTCTTC.

This clonotype appeared a few times. This CDR3 is CASSQDTLAVHNEQFF. CDR3 nucleotides: TGTGCCAGCAGCCAAGACACACTAGCGGTCCACAATGAGCAGTTCTTC. The rearrangement uses TRBV14 and TRBJ2-1, with 8 bases that match TRBD2. V lost 0 bases to trimming and J lost 5 bases; unmatched junction nucleotides: 6. The germline V gene encodes CDR1 SGHDN and CDR2 FVKESK. The CDR3 has 16 residues.

The chain uses TRBV18 and TRBJ2-1; 7 bases map to TRBD1. Gene TRBJ2-7 matches the end of the DNA better, so the J call may be wrong. This CDR3 comprises 14 residues. The germline gives CDR1 KGHSH, CDR2 LQKENI. CDR3 sequence (DNA): TGTGCCAGCTCAGACAGGGATGGGGCCTACGAGCAGTACTTC. It specifies CASSDRDGAYEQYF.

V gene TRBV27 combines with J gene TRBJ2-2; TRBD2 matches at 15 bases. The V segment lost 6 bases and the J segment 8 bases; nucleotides outside the gene matches: 13. Per the germline V gene, CDR1 is MNHEY and CDR2 is SMNVEV (reference sequence). The CDR3 contains 18 residues. CDR3: CASRGTSGRSSTGGELFF. In DNA, the CDR3 is TGTGCCAGCAGGGGGACTAGCGGGAGGTCTTCAACGGGAGGGGAGCTGTTTTTT.

This chain uses TRBV7-2 with TRBJ1-2, with D possibly TRBD1 on 6 matching bases. V was shortened by 1 base and J by 7 bases, with 13 bases between the two germline ends. The germline V gene has CDR1 SGHTA and CDR2 FQGNSA. The CDR3 spans 14 residues. Written as DNA, the CDR3 is TGTGCCAGCAGCTTAGGAGGGGGGACGTTTGGCTACACCTTC. Translation: CASSLGGGTFGYTF.

A few counts support this clonotype. CDR3 nucleotides: TGTGCCAGCAGCCTCGGACAGGGGATGAGAGGCACTGAAGCTTTCTTT. Residues: CASSLGQGMRGTEAFF. The chain links TRBV3-1 to TRBJ1-1; 9 nucleotides match TRBD1. The V and J ends lost 4 bases and 4 bases, in that order; junction bases with no gene match: 10. This CDR3 region has 16 residues. The germline V gene has CDR1 LGHDT and CDR2 YNNKEL (reference sequence).

This clonotype showed up just a few times. The chain links TRBV5-1 to TRBJ2-7; 7 positions agree with TRBD1. Germline values: CDR1 SGHRS, CDR2 YFSETQ. The CDR3 is made up of 16 amino acids. Germline trimming cut 7 bases from V and 6 bases from J; bases unmatched to any gene: 19. As DNA, the CDR3 is TGCGCCAGCGGGTATGTAGGCCAGGACAGGTTCGTCGAGCAGTACTTC. Translation: CASGYVGQDRFVEQYF.

This clonotype was counted between two and nine times. V gene TRBV4-2 combines with J gene TRBJ2-4; D is uncertain. The CDR3 has 16 residues. Trimming cost V 0 bases and J 0 bases, with 9 bases left between them. Per germline, CDR1 LGHNA and CDR2 YNFKEQ. The CDR3 loop is CASSQETGIAKNIQYF. In DNA form, the CDR3 reads TGTGCCAGCAGCCAAGAGACGGGTATAGCCAAAAACATTCAGTACTTC.

This chain connects TRBV2 to TRBJ2-5; no clear D gene. The end of the DNA is better explained by TRBJ2-1, so the J call may be wrong. The germline V gene has CDR1 SNHLY and CDR2 FYNNEI. This CDR3 is built from 13 residues. CDR3 residues: CASSVSHVSEQFF. CDR3 DNA: TGTGCCAGCAGTGTGAGTCATGTTTCTGAGCAGTTCTTC.

This clonotype showed up just a few times. This sequence joins TRBV28 and TRBJ1-1, with 8 positions matching TRBD1. The trim removed 6 bases at V and 1 base at J, leaving 7 bases unmatched. The V gene's germline CDR1 is MDHEN and CDR2 SYDVKM. CDR3 size: 15 residues. The CDR3 sequence: CASSFGQGWNTEAFF. The CDR3 DNA is TGTGCCAGCAGCTTCGGACAGGGATGGAACACTGAAGCTTTCTTT. Combining the CDR3 with reference TRBV28 and TRBJ1-1 gives the whole variable domain DVKVTQSSRYLVKRTGEKVFLECVQDMDHENMFWYRQDPGLGLRLIYFSYDVKMKEKGDIPEGYSVSREKKERFSLILESASTNQTSMYLCASSFGQGWNTEAFFGQGTRLTVV.

With respect to this clonotype: The junction departs from germline at one end; a sequencing error may be responsible. The CDR3, as DNA: TGTGCTAGCAGCTTTGGACAGGGCCCCACAGATACGCAGTATTTT. Amino acids: CASSFGQGPTDTQYF. The chain has TRBV7-7 and TRBJ2-3, with 8 bases aligning to TRBD1. CDR3 length equals 15 residues. CDR1 and CDR2 (germline): SSHAT, FNYEAQ (reference sequence).

This clonotype was picked up many times. V and J are TRBV25-1 and TRBJ1-2, with a tentative D call TRBD1 (6 bases). V lost 9 bases and J lost 6, with 11 bases in between. The CDR3 runs to 11 residues. The germline gives CDR1 MGHDK, CDR2 SYGVNS. The CDR3 coding sequence is TGTGCCAGTAATACAGGGAATGGCTACACCTTC. Encoded protein: CASNTGNGYTF.